A selection of T cell receptor beta chains follows, all from one sample in a study of blood T cell repertoires in COVID-19. The table came from immunoSEQ multiplex PCR; TCRdb's copy has only in-frame clones and leaves some out. The sample lists 62,000 or so clones; 80% to 90% were seen once. Sequencing used peripheral blood. The receptors were sampled from a man aged 45-65 years with acute or convalescent COVID-19. Each CDR3 is given with its conserved first and last residue. A D gene is named only where the DNA matches it firmly. A row's size may be missing; if present it is once, few, many or a size class.

>TRBJ2-3|.|TRBV11-3|19|.
CASSLRGPLASQTTDTQYF
TGTGCCAGCAGCTTACGGGGTCCCCTGGCTAGCCAGACCACAGATACGCAGTATTTT
>TRBJ2-5|.|TRBV11-2|18|TRBD2
CASSPGTLGTSGEETQYF
TGTGCCAGCAGCCCGGGGACCCTCGGGACTAGCGGGGAAGAGACCCAGTACTTC
>TRBJ2-5|once|TRBV5-4|15|TRBD2
CASSSGLAGGETQYF
TGTGCCAGCAGCTCCGGACTAGCGGGAGGAGAGACCCAGTACTTC
>TRBJ2-3|.|TRBV30|18|TRBD2
CAWSPRGVRSGLTDTQYF
TGTGCCTGGAGTCCCCGGGGGGTCAGGAGCGGACTCACAGATACGCAGTATTTT
>TRBJ2-5|.|TRBV7-6|19|TRBD2
CASSLGWLAGGMYQETQYF
TGTGCCAGCAGCTTAGGGTGGCTAGCGGGAGGGATGTACCAAGAGACCCAGTACTTC
>TRBJ2-1|.|TRBV3-1/TRBV3-2|16|TRBD1
CASSQRGQGARNEQFF
TGTGCCAGCAGCCAAAGGGGACAGGGGGCGAGAAATGAGCAGTTCTTC
>TRBJ2-5|.|TRBV11-2|15|.
CASSSLRGGKETQYF
TGTGCCAGCAGCTCACTGAGGGGGGGGAAAGAGACCCAGTACTTC
>TRBJ2-7|.|TRBV5-4|14|.
CASSSGGFDYEQYF
TGTGCCAGCAGCAGCGGCGGGTTCGACTACGAGCAGTACTTC
>TRBJ1-5|.|TRBV4-3|14|.
CASSREWGFQPQHF
TGCGCCAGCAGCCGGGAGTGGGGTTTTCAGCCCCAGCATTTT
>TRBJ1-5|.|TRBV2|13|.
CASQGEANQPQHF
TGTGCCAGCCAGGGTGAGGCCAATCAGCCCCAGCATTTT
>TRBJ2-3|.|TRBV7-2|15|TRBD1
CASSPGQGNTDTQYF
TGTGCCAGCAGCCCGGGACAGGGGAACACAGATACGCAGTATTTT
>TRBJ2-1|.|TRBV3-1/TRBV3-2|15|TRBD2
CASSQSGRIYNEQFF
TGTGCCAGCAGCCAAAGCGGGAGGATCTACAATGAGCAGTTCTTC
>TRBJ1-5|few|TRBV6-4|15|.
CASSDSNSPGQPQHF
TGTGCCAGCAGTGACTCGAATTCGCCCGGTCAGCCCCAGCATTTT
>TRBJ1-2|.|TRBV7-2|13|.
CASNEQGMGGYTF
TGTGCCAGCAACGAGCAGGGAATGGGTGGCTACACCTTC
>TRBJ1-4|.|TRBV21-1|21|.
CASSQSEAGTGVISLGEKLFF
TGTGCCAGCAGCCAATCCGAGGCCGGGACAGGGGTTATTAGTTTAGGTGAAAAACTGTTTTTT
>TRBJ1-4|.|TRBV7-9|15|TRBD1
CASSSWDSNNEKLFF
TGTGCCAGCAGCTCTTGGGACAGTAACAATGAAAAACTGTTTTTT
>TRBJ2-2|.|TRBV5-1|16|TRBD2
CASSSGTSGISGELFF
TGCGCCAGCAGCTCCGGGACTAGCGGGATTTCTGGGGAGCTGTTTTTT
>TRBJ1-2|.|TRBV19|14|TRBD1
CASSTGQGDYGYTF
TGTGCCAGTAGTACTGGACAGGGGGACTATGGCTACACCTTC
>TRBJ1-2|.|TRBV6-5|12|.
CASSPGRDGYTF
TGTGCCAGCAGCCCCGGGCGGGATGGCTACACCTTC
>TRBJ2-1|.|TRBV24-1|20|TRBD1
CATSDAPGQGLGGFDNEQFF
TGTGCCACCAGTGATGCCCCCGGACAGGGTTTGGGCGGTTTTGACAATGAGCAGTTCTTC
>TRBJ2-1|.|TRBV3-1/TRBV3-2|16|TRBD2
CASSQTSGAGYNEQFF
TGTGCCAGCAGCCAAACTAGCGGGGCTGGTTACAATGAGCAGTTCTTC
>TRBJ2-2|once|TRBV5-6|15|.
CASSLAGWNTGELFF
TGTGCCAGCAGCTTGGCCGGTTGGAACACCGGGGAGCTGTTTTTT
>TRBJ1-2|.|TRBV7-9|13|.
CASSQMTDYGYTF
TGTGCCAGCAGCCAAATGACAGACTATGGCTACACCTTC
>TRBJ1-1|.|TRBV20-1|10|.
CRGGNTEAFF
TGCAGAGGAGGGAACACTGAAGCTTTCTTT
>TRBJ1-4|.|TRBV7-2|14|.
CASGGGATNEKLFF
TGTGCCAGCGGAGGTGGAGCAACTAATGAAAAACTGTTTTTT
>TRBJ2-7|.|TRBV19|14|.
CASSSQGSTYEQYF
TGTGCCAGTAGTAGCCAGGGGAGCACCTACGAGCAGTACTTC
>TRBJ2-2|.|TRBV23-1|19|.
CASSPKGPGTRTVGGELFF
TGCGCCAGCAGCCCCAAAGGTCCCGGGACAAGGACTGTTGGCGGGGAGCTGTTTTTT
>TRBJ1-4|.|TRBV28|14|.
CASSRGASVEKLFF
TGTGCCAGCAGCCGGGGGGCGTCAGTTGAAAAACTGTTTTTT
>TRBJ2-2|.|TRBV7-9|16|TRBD1
CASSLRGQLNTGELFF
TGTGCCAGCAGCTTAAGGGGACAGCTGAACACCGGGGAGCTGTTTTTT
>TRBJ1-4|few|TRBV30|12|.
CALKNSGEKLFF
TGTGCCTTGAAAAACAGTGGCGAAAAACTGTTTTTT
>TRBJ1-5|.|TRBV6-5|14|.
CASSYSHSNQPQHF
TGTGCCAGCAGTTACTCACATAGCAATCAGCCCCAGCATTTT
>TRBJ1-1|once|TRBV19|14|TRBD1
CASSVGQGIAEAFF
TGTGCCAGTAGTGTTGGACAGGGGATCGCTGAAGCTTTCTTT
>TRBJ2-5|.|TRBV9|14|TRBD1
CASSPPTGLETQYF
TGTGCCAGCAGCCCACCGACAGGGTTGGAGACCCAGTACTTC
>TRBJ1-2|.|TRBV24-1|15|.
CATSDSGTPDYGYTF
TGTGCCACCAGTGACTCCGGGACACCGGACTATGGCTACACCTTC
>TRBJ2-5|.|TRBV11-2|13|.
CASSKGLRGTQYF
TGTGCCAGCAGCAAGGGACTCCGTGGAACCCAGTACTTC
>TRBJ1-2|.|TRBV15|17|.
CATSRGGGAGRIYGYTF
TGTGCCACCAGCAGAGGGGGAGGTGCAGGCAGAATCTATGGCTACACCTTC
>TRBJ1-2|few|TRBV18|18|TRBD1
CASSPPGGTGGDIYGYTF
TGTGCCAGCTCACCACCCGGGGGGACAGGGGGAGATATCTATGGCTACACCTTC
>TRBJ2-5|.|TRBV6-6|11|.
CASSPQVGQYF
TGTGCCAGCAGCCCACAGGTTGGCCAGTACTTC
>TRBJ2-1|.|TRBV9|15|TRBD2
CASSADRLAPSEQFF
TGTGCCAGCAGCGCCGACCGACTAGCACCCAGTGAGCAGTTCTTC
>TRBJ2-2|.|TRBV27|15|TRBD1
CASRTGQGNTGELFF
TGTGCCAGCAGAACGGGACAGGGGAACACCGGGGAGCTGTTTTTT
>TRBJ2-7|.|TRBV19|19|TRBD1
CASSTDTGTGPGFPYEQYF
TGTGCCAGTAGTACCGATACCGGGACAGGGCCAGGCTTTCCCTACGAGCAGTACTTC
>TRBJ2-7|.|TRBV20-1|16|TRBD2
CSAIDPGTSGDYEQYF
TGCAGTGCTATTGATCCCGGGACTAGCGGGGACTACGAGCAGTACTTC
>TRBJ2-1|.|TRBV11-2|17|.
CASTGGVGFRTYNEQFF
TGTGCCAGCACAGGAGGGGTCGGGTTCCGAACCTACAATGAGCAGTTCTTC
>TRBJ1-1|.|TRBV15|15|.
CATSRGADSNTEAFF
TGTGCCACCAGCAGAGGGGCGGACTCGAACACTGAAGCTTTCTTT
>TRBJ2-7|once|TRBV7-2|13|.
CASSSLRGDEQYF
TGTGCCAGCAGCTCACTCAGGGGCGACGAGCAGTACTTC
>TRBJ2-5|.|TRBV7-7|15|TRBD2
CASSPQLAGKETQYF
TGTGCCAGCAGCCCCCAACTAGCGGGAAAAGAGACCCAGTACTTC
>TRBJ1-3|once|TRBV30|16|.
CAWSFAGLSIGNTIYF
TGTGCCTGGAGTTTTGCGGGACTCTCAATTGGAAACACCATATATTTT
>TRBJ2-1|.|TRBV2|15|TRBD1
CASRLQGAGFNEQFF
TGTGCCAGCAGATTACAGGGGGCAGGTTTCAATGAGCAGTTCTTC